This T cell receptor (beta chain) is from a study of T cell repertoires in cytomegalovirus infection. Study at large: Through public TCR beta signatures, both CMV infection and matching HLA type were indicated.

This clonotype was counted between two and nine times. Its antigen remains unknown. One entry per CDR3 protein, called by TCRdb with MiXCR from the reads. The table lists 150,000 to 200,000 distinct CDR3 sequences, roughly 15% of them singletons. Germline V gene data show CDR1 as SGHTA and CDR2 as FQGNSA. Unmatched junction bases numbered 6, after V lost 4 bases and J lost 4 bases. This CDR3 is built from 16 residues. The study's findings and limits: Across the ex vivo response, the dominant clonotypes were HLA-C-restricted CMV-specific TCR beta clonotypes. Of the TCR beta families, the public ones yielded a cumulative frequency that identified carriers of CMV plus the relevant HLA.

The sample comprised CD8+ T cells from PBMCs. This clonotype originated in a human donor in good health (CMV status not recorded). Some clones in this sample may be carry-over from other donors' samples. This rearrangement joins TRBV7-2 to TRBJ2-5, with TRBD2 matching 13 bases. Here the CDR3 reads CASSYGLAGARETQYF. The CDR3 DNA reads TGTGCCAGCAGCTACGGACTAGCGGGAGCTCGAGAGACCCAGTACTTC.